A single sample is the source of the 11 T cell receptor beta chains below, sequenced in a study of blood T cell repertoires in COVID-19. TCRdb's table, derived via immunoSEQ multiplex PCR, lists solely in-frame clones and lacks some. The data hold about 280,000 clones, with about 86% observed a single time. Input material: peripheral blood. Source of these receptors: a woman between 65 and 79 years old with COVID-19, enrolled during active disease.

The chain combines TRBV2 with TRBJ1-1, with D possibly TRBD1 on 6 matching bases. The germline CDR1 and CDR2 sequences are SNHLY and FYNNEI. CDR3 length: 13 residues. Between the trimmed V and J ends, which lost 7 bases and 4 bases, there was a span of 13 bases. The CDR3 sequence is CASTAGARTEAFF. For the CDR3, the DNA is TGTGCCAGCACCGCGGGGGCGCGCACTGAAGCTTTCTTT.

This clone was found a few times. The chain combines TRBV19 with TRBJ2-3; the D gene is possibly TRBD1 (5 bases). Trimming cost V 5 bases and J 6 bases, with 6 bases left between them. In germline, CDR1 is LNHDA, CDR2 SQIVND (reference sequence). This CDR3 has 11 amino acids. CDR3 loop: CASSGADTQYF. The CDR3 coding sequence is TGTGCCAGTAGTGGGGCGGATACGCAGTATTTT. Full variable domain (missing parts from reference TRBV19 and TRBJ2-3): DGGITQSPKYLFRKEGQNVTLSCEQNLNHDAMYWYRQDPGQGLRLIYYSQIVNDFQKGDIAEGYSVSREKKESFPLTVTSAQKNPTAFYLCASSGADTQYFGPGTRLTVL.

The chain carries TRBV7-9 and TRBJ2-3; 8 bases agree with TRBD2. CDR1 and CDR2 from the germline V gene are SEHNR and FQNEAQ (reference sequence). J lost 3 bases, V lost 5 bases, and 13 bases had no gene match. The CDR3 has 17 residues. CDR3 loop: CASSPGMGASGTDTQYF. For the CDR3, the DNA is TGTGCCAGCAGCCCAGGGATGGGGGCTAGCGGGACAGATACGCAGTATTTT.

This clone was counted only a few times. The rearrangement links TRBV4-1 to TRBJ1-1, with D uncertain. Germline assignment: CDR1 MGHRA and CDR2 YSYEKL. The CDR3 is made up of 12 amino acids. Trimming left V 6 bases short and J 5 bases short, with 10 bases between. CDR3 region: CASRHDGTEAFF. The CDR3 DNA reads as TGCGCCAGCAGACATGACGGGACTGAAGCTTTCTTT.

This clone was observed a single time. V gene TRBV6-2 or TRBV6-3 combines with J gene TRBJ2-1; 9 bases are a match to TRBD2. The J segment lost 7 bases and the V segment lost 1 base, leaving 5 bases of the junction unmatched. Germline V gene sequence: CDR1 MNHEY, CDR2 SVGEGT. The CDR3 runs 15 residues. CDR3 in amino acids: CASSYLAGGRNEQFF. The DNA for the CDR3 is TGTGCCAGCAGTTACTTGGCGGGGGGGCGTAATGAGCAGTTCTTC.

The gene calls are TRBV5-4 and TRBJ2-7, with D possibly matching TRBD1 (6 bases). This CDR3 is 14 amino acids long. The V gene lost 0 bases and the J gene lost 4 bases, with 11 bases spanning the gap. Germline assignment: CDR1 SGHNT and CDR2 YYREEE (reference sequence). The CDR3 spells CASSLAPDRYEQYF. CDR3 in DNA: TGTGCCAGCAGCTTGGCCCCCGACAGGTACGAGCAGTACTTC.

This clone came up once. The rearrangement uses TRBV19 and TRBJ2-7; the match to TRBD1 covers 8 bases. The CDR3 sequence is 15 residues long. With V trimmed by 3 bases and J by 2 bases, 6 bases remained unmatched. Per germline, CDR1 LNHDA and CDR2 SQIVND (reference sequence). CDR3 protein: CASSIRDRTTYEQYF. CDR3 nucleotide sequence: TGTGCCAGTAGTATCCGGGACAGGACGACCTACGAGCAGTACTTC. The entire variable domain, with the rest obtained from reference TRBV19 and TRBJ2-7, is as follows: DGGITQSPKYLFRKEGQNVTLSCEQNLNHDAMYWYRQDPGQGLRLIYYSQIVNDFQKGDIAEGYSVSREKKESFPLTVTSAQKNPTAFYLCASSIRDRTTYEQYFGPGTRLTVT.

The rearrangement links TRBV18 to TRBJ1-1; D unclear. Germline CDR1 and CDR2: KGHSH and LQKENI. With 8 bases removed from V and 3 bases from J, the gap between germline ends came to 13 bases. The CDR3 sequence is 13 residues long. The CDR3 DNA is TGTGCCAGCCAAGCTCAAGGAGACACTGAAGCTTTCTTT. Translation: CASQAQGDTEAFF.

The CDR3: CASGPGQGNYEQYF. CDR3 nucleotides: TGTGCCAGCGGACCGGGACAGGGCAACTACGAGCAGTACTTC. The chain links TRBV6-5 to TRBJ2-7, with 9 bases aligning to TRBD1. Germline V gene data show CDR1 as MNHEY and CDR2 as SVGAGI. V shed 8 bases, J shed 3 bases, and the junction held 8 bases outside the gene matches. The CDR3 consists of 14 residues.

The chain's CDR3 is CASSLGQRTSGGTQETQYF. CDR3 bases: TGCGCCAGCAGCCTTGGACAGCGGACTAGCGGGGGGACCCAAGAGACCCAGTACTTC. V is TRBV4-1 and J is TRBJ2-5; TRBD2 matches at 14 bases. V was clipped by 4 bases and J by 1 base; unmatched bases: 11. In germline, CDR1 is MGHRA, CDR2 YSYEKL. The CDR3 loop spans 19 amino acids.

By share, this clone counts as large. This rearrangement joins TRBV4-1 to TRBJ2-2, with D tentatively TRBD1 (5 bases). CDR3 size: 16 residues. V was shortened by 4 bases and J by 1 base, with 13 bases between the two germline ends. CDR1 is MGHRA, CDR2 YSYEKL, per germline. CDR3 residues: CASSPQARENTGELFF. The CDR3 region has the DNA TGCGCCAGCAGCCCGCAGGCCAGGGAGAACACCGGGGAGCTGTTTTTT.